The 22 T cell receptor beta chains in this list originate from one sample, sequenced in a study of vaccination effects on CD4 cells after COVID-19. Sequenced by immunoSEQ multiplex PCR; TCRdb stores in-frame clones only, minus some. This table holds more than 40,000 clones, 70% to 80% found once. Their antigens remain unidentified. Ahead of sequencing, the ViraFEST assay grew antigen-specific CD4+ T cells using viral peptide pools. Cultured cells yielded isolated CD4+ T cells after 10 to 11 days. Vaccine recipients lacked prior SARS-CoV-2 infection and had negative nucleocapsid antibodies. The material was CD4+ T cells from PBMCs cultured with SARS-CoV-2 spike peptides, obtained before COVID-19 vaccination. These receptors were collected from a human donor who received a COVID-19 vaccine.

V gene TRBV5-1 combines with J gene TRBJ2-7; 9 nucleotides line up with TRBD2. Germline V gene data show CDR1 as SGHRS and CDR2 as YFSETQ. The CDR3 covers 15 residues. V shed 3 bases and J 2 bases; nucleotides not matched to a gene: 6. The CDR3 reads CASSWAAGGPYEQYV. The DNA of the CDR3 is TGCGCCAGCAGCTGGGCGGCGGGGGGGCCCTACGAGCAGTACGTC.

This clone was picked up one time. The chain joins TRBV6-4 to TRBJ1-2; D not certain. Germline V CDR1 and CDR2: MRHNA, SNTAGT. The CDR3 contains 15 residues. Deletions cut 2 bases from V and 2 bases from J, with 12 bases between. CDR3 bases: TGTGCCAGCAGTGACCCTAGAAAAGCGAACTATGGCTACACCTTC. Protein: CASSDPRKANYGYTF.

This chain uses TRBV3-1 (or the pseudogene TRBV3-2) with TRBJ2-7, with D possibly TRBD2 on 5 matching bases. V was trimmed by 2 bases and J by 2 bases, leaving 16 bases between them. Germline CDR1 LGHDT, CDR2 YNNKEL (reference sequence). The CDR3 sequence is 16 residues long. The CDR3 DNA reads as TGTGCCAGCAGCCAATCTGAGAGACTAAAAACCTACGAGCAGTACGTC. This encodes CASSQSERLKTYEQYV.

The chain combines TRBV7-6 with TRBJ2-3; perhaps TRBD2 as D (6 bases). The V end was cut by 1 base, the J end by 4 bases, with 12 bases between. CDR3 length equals 15 residues. Germline V gene data show CDR1 as SGHVS and CDR2 as FNYEAQ. The DNA for the CDR3 is TGTGCCAGCAGCTTAGGGAGGGTCATTGCAGATACGCAGTATTTT. It specifies CASSLGRVIADTQYF.

The J gene is TRBJ1-1, the V gene TRBV6-4; D unresolved. This CDR3 has 19 amino acids. Germline loops: CDR1 MRHNA, CDR2 SNTAGT. With 5 bases removed from V and 2 bases from J, the gap between germline ends came to 27 bases. For the CDR3, the DNA is TGTGCCAGCAGTCCCAGAGCGTTTAGGACGGCCCAATTTAACACTGAAGCTTTCTTT. This sequence encodes CASSPRAFRTAQFNTEAFF.

The rearrangement joins TRBV3-1 (or the pseudogene TRBV3-2) to TRBJ2-7; 11 bases are a match to TRBD1. The CDR3 covers 15 residues. The ends lost 4 bases at V and 6 bases at J; junction bases unmatched: 8. Germline V gene lookup returns CDR1 LGHDT and CDR2 YNNKEL (reference sequence). The CDR3 spells CASSPGQGARGEQYV. The DNA of the CDR3 is TGTGCCAGCAGCCCTGGACAGGGGGCGAGGGGCGAGCAGTACGTC.

The chain recombines TRBV19 with TRBJ2-3, with D maybe TRBD1 (5 bases). V lost 5 bases to trimming and J lost 3 bases, with 18 bases between them. There are 16 residues in the CDR3. Per germline, CDR1 LNHDA and CDR2 SQIVND (reference sequence). The CDR3 spells CASSRLGAAMTDTQYF. CDR3 sequence (DNA): TGTGCCAGTAGTCGGTTAGGGGCAGCGATGACAGATACGCAGTATTTT.

The CDR3 reads CASSAAGESSPLHF. In DNA form, the CDR3 reads TGTGCCAGCAGTGCCGCAGGGGAGAGCTCACCCCTCCACTTT. The chain employs TRBV28 and TRBJ1-6, with a tentative D call TRBD1 (6 bases). V was shortened by 5 bases and J by 10 bases, with 15 bases between the two germline ends. The CDR3 has 14 amino acids. Germline values: CDR1 MDHEN, CDR2 SYDVKM.

This chain joins TRBV3-1 (or the pseudogene TRBV3-2) and TRBJ2-5, with D unclear. The V and J ends lost 1 base and 7 bases respectively, with 13 bases between them. In germline, CDR1 is LGHDT, CDR2 YNNKEL (reference sequence). The CDR3 has 14 residues. The chain's CDR3 is CASSQGQTYGTQYF. The CDR3 DNA is TGTGCCAGCAGCCAAGGTCAGACTTACGGGACCCAGTACTTC.

The chain has TRBV6-1 and TRBJ1-1; 7 bases agree with TRBD1. From germline, CDR1 is MNHNS and CDR2 SASEGT. The CDR3 runs 16 residues. With V trimmed by 3 bases and J by 3 bases, 10 bases remained unmatched. DNA of the CDR3: TGTGCCAGCAGTGACACGACGGACAGGAGAGACACTGAAGCTTTCTTT. Protein sequence: CASSDTTDRRDTEAFF.

J is TRBJ2-2 and V is TRBV27; D remains ambiguous. The CDR3 contains 13 residues. Trimming took 8 bases from V and 7 from J, leaving 14 bases between them. Germline V gene sequence: CDR1 MNHEY, CDR2 SMNVEV (reference sequence). The CDR3 loop is CASRALVGGELFF. The CDR3 region has the DNA TGTGCCAGCCGGGCCCTCGTAGGCGGGGAGCTGTTTTTT.

The V and J genes are TRBV18 and TRBJ1-5, with a weak D call TRBD1 (5 bases). V was shortened by 3 bases and J by 10 bases, with 25 bases between the two germline ends. Germline V gene lookup returns CDR1 KGHSH and CDR2 LQKENI. The CDR3 has 17 residues. The CDR3 nucleotides are TGTGCCAGCTCACCCGGGTGGTTTGGAGACAGTTCGAGTCCCCAGCATTTT. Its protein is CASSPGWFGDSSSPQHF. The complete variable domain, with remaining parts taken from reference TRBV18 and TRBJ1-5, reads NAGVMQNPRHLVRRRGQEARLRCSPMKGHSHVYWYRQLPEEGLKFMVYLQKENIIDESGMPKERFSAEFPKEGPSILRIQQVVRGDSAAYFCASSPGWFGDSSSPQHFGDGTRLSIL.

V usage is TRBV9 and J usage is TRBJ2-3; D possibly matches TRBD1 or TRBD2 (5 bases each). V lost 3 bases and J 0 bases, leaving 17 bases between the germline ends. Germline CDR1 reads SGDLS; CDR2 reads YYNGEE. The CDR3 contains 17 residues. This chain's CDR3 is CASSGVFTGLSTDTQYF. CDR3 nucleotide sequence: TGTGCCAGCAGCGGAGTCTTCACAGGACTTAGCACAGATACGCAGTATTTT.

This clone appeared once. V is TRBV5-6 and J is TRBJ2-5; 8 nucleotides align to TRBD2. Trimming removed 3 bases from V and 6 bases from J; junction bases left unmatched: 13. Per the germline V gene, CDR1 is SGHDT and CDR2 is YYEEEE. This CDR3 spans 16 amino acids. The CDR3 loop reads CASSSMRGEEGKTQYF. The CDR3 DNA is TGTGCCAGCAGCTCAATGCGGGGGGAAGAGGGAAAGACCCAGTACTTC.

The chain has TRBV5-1 and TRBJ2-7, with 9 bases fitting TRBD1. The ends lost 4 bases at V and 4 bases at J; junction bases unmatched: 9. The CDR3 extends over 15 amino acids. CDR1 is SGHRS and CDR2 is YFSETQ in the germline V gene. CDR3 sequence reads: CASSASTGTGYEQYV. In DNA, the CDR3 is TGCGCCAGCAGCGCCTCCACCGGGACAGGGTACGAGCAGTACGTC.

This chain uses TRBV24-1 with TRBJ2-2; 7 bases map to TRBD1. There are 16 residues in the CDR3. Germline V lookup: CDR1 KGHDR, CDR2 SFDVKD. The trim removed 2 bases at V and 2 bases at J, leaving 4 bases unmatched. CDR3 sequence (DNA): TGTGCCACCAGTGATTCCACAGGGGAAAACACCGGGGAGCTGTTTTTT. Translation: CATSDSTGENTGELFF.

CDR3: CASSLAGNRGNQPQHF. DNA of the CDR3: TGTGCCAGCAGTTTGGCGGGTAATCGGGGCAATCAGCCCCAGCATTTT. The V call is TRBV28, the J call TRBJ1-5, with D unclear. Per the germline V gene, CDR1 is MDHEN and CDR2 is SYDVKM. The CDR3 has 16 amino acids. Trimming cost V 3 bases and J 2 bases, with 14 bases left between them.

The chain couples TRBV4-1 to TRBJ1-3; TRBD1 matches 9 bases. The ends lost 1 base at V and 2 bases at J; junction bases unmatched: 3. This CDR3 comprises 16 residues. Germline CDR1 is MGHRA and CDR2 is YSYEKL. In DNA form, the CDR3 reads TGCGCCAGCAGCCAAGCTCGGGACAGGGCTGGAAACACCATATATTTT. Its protein product is CASSQARDRAGNTIYF.

This sequence joins TRBV3-1 (or the pseudogene TRBV3-2) and TRBJ1-2, with no clear D. The CDR3 consists of 14 residues. Trimming shortened V by 3 bases and J by 6 bases, and 14 bases separated the two germline ends. The germline CDR1 and CDR2 sequences are LGHDT and YNNKEL (reference sequence). CDR3 DNA sequence: TGTGCCAGCAGCCAGCCGGCGCGGGCCCATGGCTACACCTTC. Protein: CASSQPARAHGYTF.

The rearrangement joins TRBV28 to TRBJ1-5, with D unclear. The CDR3 contains 12 residues. Trimming shortened V by 7 bases and J by 2 bases, and 6 bases separated the two germline ends. Germline-derived CDR1 and CDR2 are MDHEN and SYDVKM. The CDR3 protein is CASNKGNQPQHF. The CDR3 region has the DNA TGTGCCAGCAACAAAGGCAATCAGCCCCAGCATTTT.

The chain carries TRBV19 and TRBJ2-1; weak D call: TRBD2 (5 bases). Germline V gives CDR1 LNHDA, CDR2 SQIVND (reference sequence). Deletions cut 3 bases from V and 6 bases from J, with 15 bases between. The length of the CDR3 is 15 residues. CDR3 sequence reads: CASSIVPGGGNEQFF. For the CDR3, the DNA is TGTGCCAGTAGTATCGTCCCCGGAGGAGGCAATGAGCAGTTCTTC.

DNA of the CDR3: TGTGCCAGTAGTATCTCACAGACGAACACCGGGGAGCTGTTTTTT. Amino acids: CASSISQTNTGELFF. The V and J genes are TRBV19 and TRBJ2-2; D is ambiguous. Germline V gene lookup returns CDR1 LNHDA and CDR2 SQIVND (reference sequence). Between the trimmed V and J ends, which lost 3 bases and 0 bases, there was a span of 8 bases. This CDR3 spans 15 amino acids. The variable domain in full, completed from reference TRBV19 and TRBJ2-2, reads DGGITQSPKYLFRKEGQNVTLSCEQNLNHDAMYWYRQDPGQGLRLIYYSQIVNDFQKGDIAEGYSVSREKKESFPLTVTSAQKNPTAFYLCASSISQTNTGELFFGEGSRLTVL.